Listed here is a single TCR beta chain. This clone's antigen is unknown. No qualities accompany the bases; no much larger clone lies one base away. Including cysteine and phenylalanine, the CDR3 has 14 amino acids. Only the CDR3 portion is preserved as DNA: 42 bases, with reading frame beginning at the first base. In the germline V gene (reference sequence), CDR1 corresponds to MNHEY and CDR2 to SMNVEV. V is clipped by 5 bases and J by 0 bases, and the sequence between their germline boundaries is 8 bases long. This record comes from a study of T cells in localized non-small cell lung cancer (dated by TCRdb to the early 2020s). For context, the study as a whole: T cell repertoires of fewer than 250 early-stage NSCLC patients were analyzed, with tumors being compared against uninvolved tumor-adjacent lungs. The cohort consisted of a few hundred treatment-naive NSCLC patients whose localized lung tumors had been resected. Of the NSCLC patients, about 130 were male and around 99 were female, and the mean age was approximately 69 years.

At diagnosis, tumor, uninvolved tumor-adjacent lung and peripheral blood were collected and then preserved as a mix of FFPE and fresh-frozen material. The immunoSEQ Assay was used to sequence TCR beta CDR3 regions from DNA. On the study's bioinformatics: T cell density was computed as TCR beta template counts normalized to usable DNA estimated by amplifying housekeeping genes. The preseqR package was used to estimate richness by extrapolating to 400,000 templates for PBMC samples and to 120,000 templates for tissue samples. Clonality was defined by subtracting Pielou's evenness from one. Tissue-enriched TCRs were identified by differential abundance testing using productive amino-acid clonotypes, minimum total count 5 and alpha 0.1. The Jaccard Index and the Morisita Overlap Index were used to quantify repertoire overlap between compartments. GLIPH clustered TCR beta CDR3s with public tetramer-defined viral CDR3s; viral motifs required at least three viral sequences plus V-gene enrichment. TCRdb mirrors the immuneACCESS table, restricted to in-frame sequences. Some clones are absent from its copies; in checked studies, under half trace to an unresolved V gene, and the reason for the others is unknown. The D gene and trimming were derived from the DNA, and the V and J assignments and clone size from that table. This sample has under 5,500 clones in its table, and about 35% of those were observed once. The ten largest account for 6.5% to 9% of the sample.

The research as a whole found: Of the top 100 tumor clones, a median of about 53 were detected in paired uninvolved adjacent lung; about 28 were also among that lung's top 100. Because multi-region tumor sequencing was not performed, intratumor heterogeneity could not be ruled out. Longer overall survival was associated with higher T cell density in blood, whereas shorter survival was associated with higher clonality in adjacent lung. Uninvolved tumor-adjacent lung showed the highest T cell clonality, higher than tumor, which suggests more focused antigenic responses in the uninvolved tumor-adjacent lung. Because the study design was exploratory, TCR variables were selected using unadjusted p-values without false-discovery rate correction.

This TCR came from a female donor at least 60 years old with stage I lung adenocarcinoma. The chain is encoded by TRBV27 joined to TRBJ1-3; no D segment can be confidently identified. The sequencing here drew on lung tumor tissue, taken before any cancer treatment. The DNA is TGTGCCAGCAGTCCACAAAACTCTGGAAACACCATATATTTT. This codes for CASSPQNSGNTIYF.